A single T cell receptor (beta chain) is shown here with its context. It was during active infection that Seattle patients were enrolled and then longitudinally followed. The data originate from a study of blood T cell repertoires in COVID-19. Study overall: Italy, Spain and the United States were the sources of the convalescent and acute COVID-19 samples. Nucleic acid was either cDNA or gDNA, and it came from T cells, B-cell-depleted T cells, or PBMCs.

This CDR3 contains 14 residues. With 5 bases clipped from V and 7 bases from J, the junction kept 6 bases outside the gene matches. Germline-derived CDR1 and CDR2 are LGHDT and YNNKEL (reference sequence). Authors' data handling: Amplification of reference gene primers provided the estimated nucleated cell counts. TCRdb's copy holds only in-frame clones and misses some; the assay was immunoSEQ multiplex PCR. The V and J calls and clone size come from that table; D and trimming were worked out from the DNA. The data show more than 95,000 clones, 85% to 90% seen once. The rearrangement links TRBV3-1 (or the pseudogene TRBV3-2) to TRBJ2-1; 9 bases agree with TRBD1. Sequences were obtained from peripheral blood. The clonotype comes from a woman of 80 years or more with COVID-19, enrolled during active disease. The CDR3 DNA reads as TGTGCCAGCAGCGCAGGGACAGGGAGTAATGAGCAGTTCTTC. This encodes CASSAGTGSNEQFF.